This paragraph covers one T cell receptor (beta chain) sequence. The antigen it recognizes is unknown. Base qualities are not provided; no much larger clone lies one nucleotide away. This sample is drawn from a study of technical replicates of blood from several donors listed by TCRdb under 2017. Sequences SGHRS (CDR1) and YFSETQ (CDR2) are obtained from the germline V gene. CDR3 length: 15 amino acids, cysteine to phenylalanine. Only the CDR3 part of the read is kept: 45 bases, read in frame from the first base. V is cut back by 5 bases and J by 10 bases, with 13 bases in the junction unmatched. Library creation used the immunoSEQ multiplex PCR assay. Not all clones reach the TCRdb copy of this immuneACCESS table, which keeps in-frame sequences only. Checked studies attribute under half of the gap to unresolved V genes and leave the rest unexplained. A total of tens of thousands of clones appear in this sample, around 95% of them only once. The ten largest account for more than 0.2% of the sample.

The sequencing input was T cells isolated from PBMCs. The rearrangement joined TRBV5-1 to TRBJ2-1, and TRBD2 matches 9 of the central bases. This clonotype was sampled from a human donor in good health. The CDR3 protein: CASSSPGTSLREQFF. The DNA sequence reads TGCGCCAGCAGTTCCCCCGGGACTAGCCTTAGAGAGCAGTTCTTC.